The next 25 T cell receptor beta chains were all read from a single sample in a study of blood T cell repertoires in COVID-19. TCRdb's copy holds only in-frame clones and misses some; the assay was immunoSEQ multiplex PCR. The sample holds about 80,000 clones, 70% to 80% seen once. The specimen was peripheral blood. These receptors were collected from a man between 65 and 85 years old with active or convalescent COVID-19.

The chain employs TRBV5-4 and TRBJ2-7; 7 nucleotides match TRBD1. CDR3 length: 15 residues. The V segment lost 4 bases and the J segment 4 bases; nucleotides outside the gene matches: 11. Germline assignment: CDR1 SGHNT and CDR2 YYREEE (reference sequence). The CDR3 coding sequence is TGTGCCAGCAGCCCTTCGGGACAGTCCTTTTACGAGCAGTACTTC. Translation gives CASSPSGQSFYEQYF. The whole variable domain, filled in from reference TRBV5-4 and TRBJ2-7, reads ETGVTQSPTHLIKTRGQQVTLRCSSQSGHNTVSWYQQALGQGPQFIFQYYREEENGRGNFPPRFSGLQFPNYSSELNVNALELDDSALYLCASSPSGQSFYEQYFGPGTRLTVT.

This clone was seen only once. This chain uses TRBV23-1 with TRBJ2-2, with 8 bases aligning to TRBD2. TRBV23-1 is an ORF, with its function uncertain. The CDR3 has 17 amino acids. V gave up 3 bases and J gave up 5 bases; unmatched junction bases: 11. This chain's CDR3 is CASSHRRKRGKTGELFF. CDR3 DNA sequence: TGCGCCAGCAGTCACCGCAGAAAGCGGGGGAAAACCGGGGAGCTGTTTTTT.

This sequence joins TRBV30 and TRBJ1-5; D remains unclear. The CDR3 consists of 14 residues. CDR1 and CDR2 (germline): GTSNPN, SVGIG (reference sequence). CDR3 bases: TGTGCGTTTTCCGGGGTAAATAGCAATCAGCCCCAGCATTTT. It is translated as CAFSGVNSNQPQHF. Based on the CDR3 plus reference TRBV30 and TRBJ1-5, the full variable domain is SQTIHQWPATLVQPVGSPLSLECTVEGTSNPNLYWYRQAAGRGLQLLFYSVGIGQISSEVPQNLSASRPQDRQFILSSKKLLLSDSGFYLCAFSGVNSNQPQHFGDGTRLSIL.

The DNA for the CDR3 is TGTGCCAGCAGTCGCGGACAGTCAGCCTACAATGAGCAGTTCTTC. This gives the protein CASSRGQSAYNEQFF. The rearrangement joins TRBV2 to TRBJ2-1; TRBD1 is a possible D gene (6 bases). CDR1 is SNHLY, CDR2 FYNNEI, per germline. V lost 5 bases and J lost 2, with 13 bases in between. The CDR3 is made up of 15 amino acids. The variable domain in full, completed from reference TRBV2 and TRBJ2-1, reads EPEVTQTPSHQVTQMGQEVILRCVPISNHLYFYWYRQILGQKVEFLVSFYNNEISEKSEIFDDQFSVERPDGSNFTLKIRSTKLEDSAMYFCASSRGQSAYNEQFFGPGTRLTVL.

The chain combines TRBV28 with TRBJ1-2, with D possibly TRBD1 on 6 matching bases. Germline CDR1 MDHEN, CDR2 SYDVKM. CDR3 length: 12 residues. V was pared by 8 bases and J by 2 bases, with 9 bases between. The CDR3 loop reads CASSGDNYGYTF. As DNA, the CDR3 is TGTGCCAGCTCAGGGGACAACTATGGCTACACCTTC.

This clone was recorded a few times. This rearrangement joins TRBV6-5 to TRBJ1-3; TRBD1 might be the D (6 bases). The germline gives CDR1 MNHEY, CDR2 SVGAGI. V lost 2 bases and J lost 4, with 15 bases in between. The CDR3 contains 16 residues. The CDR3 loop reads CASSYTGTLSGNTIYF. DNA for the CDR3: TGTGCCAGCAGTTACACAGGGACCCTCTCGGGAAACACCATATATTTT.

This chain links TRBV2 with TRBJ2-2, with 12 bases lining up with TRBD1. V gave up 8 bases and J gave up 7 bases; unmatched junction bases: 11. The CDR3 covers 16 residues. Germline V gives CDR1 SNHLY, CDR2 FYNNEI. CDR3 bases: TGTGCCAGCGCACCTCAGGGACAGGGGGCGAGCGGGGAGCTGTTTTTT. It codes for CASAPQGQGASGELFF.

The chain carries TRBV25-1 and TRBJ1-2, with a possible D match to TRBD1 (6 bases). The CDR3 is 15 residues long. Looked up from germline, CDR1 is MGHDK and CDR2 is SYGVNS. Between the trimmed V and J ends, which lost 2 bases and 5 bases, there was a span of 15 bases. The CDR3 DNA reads TGTGCCAGCAGTGAAAGGTGGGGCCAGGGGTATGGCTACACCTTC. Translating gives CASSERWGQGYGYTF.

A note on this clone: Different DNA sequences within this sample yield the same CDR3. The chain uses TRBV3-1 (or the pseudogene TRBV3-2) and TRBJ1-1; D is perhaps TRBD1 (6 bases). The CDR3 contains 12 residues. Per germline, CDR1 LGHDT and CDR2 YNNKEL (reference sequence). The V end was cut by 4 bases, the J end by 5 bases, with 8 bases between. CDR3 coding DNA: TGTGCCAGCAGCCCCAGGGGTACTGAAGCTTTCTTT. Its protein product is CASSPRGTEAFF.

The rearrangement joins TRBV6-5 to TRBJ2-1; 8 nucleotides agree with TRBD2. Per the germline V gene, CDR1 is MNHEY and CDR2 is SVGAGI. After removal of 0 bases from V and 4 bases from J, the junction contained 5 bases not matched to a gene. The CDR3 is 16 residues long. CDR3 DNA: TGTGCCAGCAGTTACTCGTCACTAGCGGCATACAATGAGCAGTTCTTC. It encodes CASSYSSLAAYNEQFF.

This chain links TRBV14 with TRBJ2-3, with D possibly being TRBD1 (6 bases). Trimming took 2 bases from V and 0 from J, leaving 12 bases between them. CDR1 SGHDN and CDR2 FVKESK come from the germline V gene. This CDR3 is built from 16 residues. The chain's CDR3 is CASSQYRDISTDTQYF. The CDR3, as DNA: TGTGCCAGCAGCCAATACCGGGACATAAGCACAGATACGCAGTATTTT.

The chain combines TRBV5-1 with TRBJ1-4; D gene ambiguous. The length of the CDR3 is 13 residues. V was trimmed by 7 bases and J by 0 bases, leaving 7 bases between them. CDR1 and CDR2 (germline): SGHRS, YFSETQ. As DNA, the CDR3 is TGCGCCAGCTCGGAGACAACTAATGAAAAACTGTTTTTT. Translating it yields CASSETTNEKLFF.

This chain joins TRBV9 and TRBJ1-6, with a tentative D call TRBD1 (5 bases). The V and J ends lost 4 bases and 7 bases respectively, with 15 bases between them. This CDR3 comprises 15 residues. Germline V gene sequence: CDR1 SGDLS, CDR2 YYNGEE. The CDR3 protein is CASSPPGKVNSPLHF. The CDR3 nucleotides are TGTGCCAGCAGCCCCCCAGGGAAAGTAAATTCACCCCTCCACTTT.

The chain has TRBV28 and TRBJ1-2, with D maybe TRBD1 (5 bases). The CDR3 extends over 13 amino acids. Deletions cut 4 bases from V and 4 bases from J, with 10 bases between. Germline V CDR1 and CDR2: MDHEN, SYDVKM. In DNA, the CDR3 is TGTGCCAGCAGTTCGGGGGATTTCTATGGCTACACCTTC. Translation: CASSSGDFYGYTF.

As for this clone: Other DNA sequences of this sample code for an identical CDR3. CDR3 nucleotides: TGTGCCAGCAGCTCCCCGGACAGCTCCTACGAGCAGTACTTC. It translates to CASSSPDSSYEQYF. The rearrangement uses TRBV7-9 and TRBJ2-7; the D gene is possibly TRBD1 (6 bases). This CDR3 spans 14 amino acids. Germline V gene sequence: CDR1 SEHNR, CDR2 FQNEAQ (reference sequence). Trimming pared 4 bases from V and 0 bases from J, leaving 10 bases between.

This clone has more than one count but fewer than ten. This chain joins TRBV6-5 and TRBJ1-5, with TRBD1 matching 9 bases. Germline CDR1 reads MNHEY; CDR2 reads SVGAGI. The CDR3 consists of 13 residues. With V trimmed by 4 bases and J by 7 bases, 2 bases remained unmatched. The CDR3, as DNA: TGTGCCAGCAGTTGGACAGGGGAACAGCCCCAGCATTTT. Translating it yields CASSWTGEQPQHF.

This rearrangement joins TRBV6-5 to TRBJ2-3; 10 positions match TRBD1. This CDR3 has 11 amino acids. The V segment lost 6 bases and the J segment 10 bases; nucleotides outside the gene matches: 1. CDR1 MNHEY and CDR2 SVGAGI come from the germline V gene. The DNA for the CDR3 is TGTGCCAGCAGGACAGGGGGCTCGCAGTATTTT. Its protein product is CASRTGGSQYF.

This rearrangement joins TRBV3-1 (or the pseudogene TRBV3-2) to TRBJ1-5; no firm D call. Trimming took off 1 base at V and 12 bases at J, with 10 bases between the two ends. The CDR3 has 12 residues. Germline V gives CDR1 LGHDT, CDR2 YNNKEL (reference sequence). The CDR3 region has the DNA TGTGCCAGCAGCCAAGGTGGCAGTGTCCAGCATTTT. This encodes CASSQGGSVQHF.

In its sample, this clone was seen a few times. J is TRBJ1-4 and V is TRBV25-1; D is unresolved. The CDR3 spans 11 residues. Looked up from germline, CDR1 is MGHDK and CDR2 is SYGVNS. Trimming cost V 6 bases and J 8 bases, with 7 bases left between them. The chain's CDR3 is CASRGQEKLFF. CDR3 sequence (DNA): TGTGCCAGCAGGGGCCAGGAAAAACTGTTTTTT.

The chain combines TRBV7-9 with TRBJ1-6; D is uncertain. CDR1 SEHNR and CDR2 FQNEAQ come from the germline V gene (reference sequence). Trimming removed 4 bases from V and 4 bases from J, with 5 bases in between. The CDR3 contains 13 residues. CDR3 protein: CASSSEYNSPLHF. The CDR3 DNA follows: TGTGCCAGCAGCTCGGAGTATAATTCACCCCTCCACTTT.

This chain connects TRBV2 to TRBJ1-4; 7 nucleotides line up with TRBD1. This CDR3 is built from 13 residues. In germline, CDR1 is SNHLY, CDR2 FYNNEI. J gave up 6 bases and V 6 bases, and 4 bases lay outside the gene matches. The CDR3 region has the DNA TGTGCCAGCAGAGGACAGGTGGATGAAAAACTGTTTTTT. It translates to CASRGQVDEKLFF.

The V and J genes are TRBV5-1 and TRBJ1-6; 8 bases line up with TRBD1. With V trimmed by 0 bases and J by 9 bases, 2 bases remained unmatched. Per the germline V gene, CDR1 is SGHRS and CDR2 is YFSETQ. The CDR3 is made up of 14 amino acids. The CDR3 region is CASSLGTGFSPLHF. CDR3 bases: TGCGCCAGCAGCTTGGGGACAGGGTTTTCACCCCTCCACTTT.

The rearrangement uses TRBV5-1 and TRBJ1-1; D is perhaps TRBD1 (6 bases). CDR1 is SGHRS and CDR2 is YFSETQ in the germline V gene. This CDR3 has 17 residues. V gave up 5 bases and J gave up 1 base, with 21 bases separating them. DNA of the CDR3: TGCGCCAGCAGAGACCCACCCCACCGGGGACAGAACACTGAAGCTTTCTTT. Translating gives CASRDPPHRGQNTEAFF.

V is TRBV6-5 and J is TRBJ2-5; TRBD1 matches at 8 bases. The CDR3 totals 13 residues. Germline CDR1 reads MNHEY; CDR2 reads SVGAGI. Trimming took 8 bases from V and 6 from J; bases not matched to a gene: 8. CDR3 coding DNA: TGTGCCAGCCTCTGGACAGGGATGAAGACCCAGTACTTC. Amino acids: CASLWTGMKTQYF.

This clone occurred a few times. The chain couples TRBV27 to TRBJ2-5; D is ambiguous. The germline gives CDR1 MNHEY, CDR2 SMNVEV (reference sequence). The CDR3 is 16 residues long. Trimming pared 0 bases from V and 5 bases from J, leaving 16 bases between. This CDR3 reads CASSLSIMAGLETQYF. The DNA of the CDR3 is TGTGCCAGCAGTTTATCGATTATGGCAGGTCTGGAGACCCAGTACTTC.